This T cell receptor (beta chain) is from a study of spatial heterogeneity in lung cancer. TCRdb called the 5' RACE reads again in MiXCR, with one record for every CDR3 protein. The sample has 4,100 or so distinct CDR3 sequences, roughly 23% seen once. As to time point: sample taken at primary tumor resection. The sequenced material consisted of unsorted whole RNA from tumor, nontumor lung or frozen PBMC. The germline V gene has CDR1 MNHNS and CDR2 SASEGT. The ends lost 0 bases at V and 0 bases at J; junction bases unmatched: 7. The CDR3 is 19 amino acids. The origin of this receptor is a female donor with early-stage non-small cell lung cancer. The material sequenced was normal lung tissue next to the tumor, taken at surgery. The chain recombines TRBV6-1 with TRBJ2-6; 8 bases are a match to TRBD1. This CDR3 is CASSEAPQGALSGANVLTF. The CDR3 bases are TGTGCCAGCAGTGAAGCCCCTCAGGGGGCGCTCTCTGGGGCCAACGTCCTGACTTTC.